These 21 T cell receptor beta chains were all obtained from the same sample, sequenced in a study of cytomegalovirus exposure and HLA in healthy donors. Both 60 Vbeta primers and 13 Jbeta primers went into the PCR. Clones were read by immunoSEQ multiplex PCR, and TCRdb kept only the in-frame ones, dropping some. Of about 82,000 clones in the sample, roughly a tenth were seen once. Sequenced: PBMCs. The receptors were sampled from a man in his sixties in good health and CMV-seropositive.

V is TRBV5-5 and J is TRBJ1-6, with D unclear. The CDR3 is 18 amino acids. Deletions cut 2 bases from V and 5 bases from J, with 20 bases between. Germline-derived CDR1 and CDR2 are SGHKS and YYEKEE (reference sequence). CDR3 protein: CASSFDGRAGQNNSPLHF. The CDR3 DNA reads as TGTGCCAGCAGCTTTGACGGGAGGGCAGGTCAAAATAATTCACCCCTCCACTTT. The full variable domain, with the rest looked up from reference TRBV5-5 and TRBJ1-6, is DAGVTQSPTHLIKTRGQQVTLRCSPISGHKSVSWYQQVLGQGPQFIFQYYEKEERGRGNFPDRFSARQFPNYSSELNVNALLLGDSALYLCASSFDGRAGQNNSPLHFGNGTRLTVT.

This clone was picked up a small number of times. The chain carries TRBV5-1 and TRBJ2-5; 8 nucleotides match TRBD2. With 0 bases clipped from V and 5 bases from J, the junction kept 3 bases outside the gene matches. Germline CDR1 SGHRS, CDR2 YFSETQ. The CDR3 extends over 14 amino acids. The CDR3 coding sequence is TGCGCCAGCAGCTTGGAAGCGGGAGATGAGACCCAGTACTTC. Translation: CASSLEAGDETQYF. Full variable domain (remainder filled in from reference TRBV5-1 and TRBJ2-5): KAGVTQTPRYLIKTRGQQVTLSCSPISGHRSVSWYQQTPGQGLQFLFEYFSETQRNKGNFPGRFSGRQFSNSRSEMNVSTLELGDSALYLCASSLEAGDETQYFGPGTRLLVL.

The chain recombines TRBV18 with TRBJ2-7, with D maybe TRBD2 (6 bases). Looked up from germline, CDR1 is KGHSH and CDR2 is LQKENI. Trimming shortened V by 3 bases and J by 2 bases, and 14 bases separated the two germline ends. The CDR3 contains 15 residues. The CDR3 is CASSPQEGKTYEQYF. CDR3 DNA: TGTGCCAGCTCACCCCAGGAGGGGAAGACCTACGAGCAGTACTTC.

This sequence joins TRBV6-1 and TRBJ1-4; 8 nucleotides align to TRBD1. The CDR3 is 16 residues long. The junction had 6 bases not matched to a gene; V was cut back by 1 base and J by 5 bases. Looked up from germline, CDR1 is MNHNS and CDR2 is SASEGT. This chain's CDR3 is CASSEGGGQGNEKLFF. The CDR3 coding sequence is TGTGCCAGCAGTGAAGGAGGAGGACAGGGAAATGAAAAACTGTTTTTT.

This clone was picked up a small number of times. This sequence joins TRBV19 and TRBJ1-6; D gene uncertain. The CDR3 sequence is 15 residues long. V lost 6 bases and J 2 bases, leaving 11 bases between the germline ends. CDR1 is LNHDA and CDR2 is SQIVND in the germline V gene (reference sequence). CDR3 in DNA: TGTGCCAGTAGATCCCGAGAGACCTATAATTCACCCCTCCACTTT. Encoded protein: CASRSRETYNSPLHF.

V is TRBV19 and J is TRBJ2-1, with TRBD1 matching over 7 bases. The length of the CDR3 is 13 residues. Germline V gene data show CDR1 as LNHDA and CDR2 as SQIVND (reference sequence). V was clipped by 4 bases and J by 10 bases; unmatched bases: 7. CDR3 region: CASSNNRGGEQFF. The CDR3 DNA is TGTGCCAGTAGTAATAACAGGGGTGGGGAGCAGTTCTTC.

This chain joins TRBV30 and TRBJ2-5; 16 bases align to TRBD2. The closer fit of TRBJ2-7 to the DNA end suggests the J call may be wrong. This CDR3 is built from 16 residues. The germline CDR1 and CDR2 sequences are GTSNPN and SVGIG (reference sequence). CDR3 region: CAWSVGTSGRDDEQYF. CDR3 nucleotide sequence: TGTGCCTGGAGTGTAGGGACTAGCGGGAGGGATGACGAGCAGTACTTC.

This clone came up a few times. The chain links TRBV19 to TRBJ1-6; D uncertain. Germline CDR1 and CDR2: LNHDA and SQIVND (reference sequence). This CDR3 contains 15 residues. V was pared by 3 bases and J by 1 base, with 7 bases between. The CDR3 region has the DNA TGTGCCAGTAGTATGGGGAGATCCTATAATTCACCCCTCCACTTT. Protein product: CASSMGRSYNSPLHF.

This clone was seen a few times. This chain uses TRBV10-2 with TRBJ1-3; possibly TRBD1 for D (5 bases). Germline values: CDR1 WSHSY, CDR2 SAAADI. The V gene lost 10 bases and the J gene lost 2 bases, with 15 bases spanning the gap. This CDR3 is built from 14 residues. This CDR3 reads CATLGGTAGNTIYF. DNA for the CDR3: TGCGCCACCTTGGGGGGAACGGCTGGAAACACCATATATTTT.

This clone was found a few times. Other nucleotide sequences in the sample specify the same CDR3. The gene calls are TRBV4-2 and TRBJ1-1; possible D gene TRBD1, 6 bases. This CDR3 region has 17 residues. Trimming cost V 1 base and J 0 bases, with 15 bases left between them. Germline CDR1 reads LGHNA; CDR2 reads YNFKEQ. The CDR3 coding sequence is TGTGCCAGCAGCCAAGTGGGCCACAGGGCAATGAACACTGAAGCTTTCTTT. It yields the protein CASSQVGHRAMNTEAFF.

This clone was seen a few times. This chain links TRBV19 with TRBJ1-5; 7 bases match TRBD1. Trimming took 0 bases from V and 8 from J; bases not matched to a gene: 10. Germline V lookup: CDR1 LNHDA, CDR2 SQIVND (reference sequence). The CDR3 spans 16 residues. CDR3 sequence (DNA): TGTGCCAGTAGTATAGACCGGACAGGTGGGACTGAGCCCCAGCATTTT. This gives the protein CASSIDRTGGTEPQHF.

This clone was observed a handful of times. The chain employs TRBV5-6 and TRBJ2-1; TRBD2 aligns across 10 bases. This CDR3 has 17 residues. CDR1 is SGHDT, CDR2 YYEEEE, per germline. V lost 4 bases and J lost 4; bases outside the gene matches: 11. The CDR3 spells CASSPRGGTSVYNEQFF. CDR3 coding DNA: TGTGCCAGCAGCCCCCGCGGGGGGACTAGCGTTTACAATGAGCAGTTCTTC.

This sequence joins TRBV10-3 and TRBJ2-2, with 8 bases identical to TRBD2. The trim removed 10 bases at V and 3 bases at J, leaving 10 bases unmatched. Per the germline V gene, CDR1 is ENHRY and CDR2 is SYGVKD. The CDR3 loop spans 15 amino acids. CDR3 sequence (DNA): TGTGCCACCTCCTTGGTAGCGGGGTACACCGGGGAGCTGTTTTTT. Translated, it gives CATSLVAGYTGELFF.

The chain joins TRBV5-1 to TRBJ2-5; 9 positions agree with TRBD1. Per the germline V gene, CDR1 is SGHRS and CDR2 is YFSETQ. The CDR3 is made up of 14 amino acids. V gave up 4 bases and J gave up 1 base; unmatched junction bases: 2. The DNA for the CDR3 is TGCGCCAGCAGCACGGGACAGGGCCAAGAGACCCAGTACTTC. Its translation is CASSTGQGQETQYF.

The CDR3 spells CASSYSPGNSNQPQHF. In nucleotides, the CDR3 is TGTGCCAGCAGTTACTCGCCGGGTAATAGCAATCAGCCCCAGCATTTT. The rearrangement uses TRBV6-6 and TRBJ1-5; D gene uncertain. CDR1 and CDR2 (germline): MNHNY, SVGAGI (reference sequence). V was clipped by 0 bases and J by 0 bases, with 9 bases between them. CDR3 length equals 16 residues.

This clone occurred a few times. The chain combines TRBV30 with TRBJ2-7; 10 nucleotides agree with TRBD2. V was clipped by 3 bases and J by 6 bases; unmatched bases: 17. The CDR3 length is 17 residues. Germline V gene sequence: CDR1 GTSNPN, CDR2 SVGIG (reference sequence). The CDR3 here is CAWSPTAAGGPNREQYF. As DNA, the CDR3 is TGTGCCTGGAGCCCCACCGCAGCGGGAGGGCCTAACCGCGAGCAGTACTTC. Full variable domain (missing parts from reference TRBV30 and TRBJ2-7): SQTIHQWPATLVQPVGSPLSLECTVEGTSNPNLYWYRQAAGRGLQLLFYSVGIGQISSEVPQNLSASRPQDRQFILSSKKLLLSDSGFYLCAWSPTAAGGPNREQYFGPGTRLTVT.

The J gene is TRBJ1-2, the V gene TRBV11-2, with unresolved D. Germline loops: CDR1 SGHAT, CDR2 FQNNGV. CDR3 length: 13 residues. With 0 bases removed from V and 3 bases from J, the gap between germline ends came to 5 bases. CDR3 amino acids: CASSLEIDYGYTF. CDR3 DNA: TGTGCCAGCAGCTTAGAGATAGACTATGGCTACACCTTC.

The chain joins TRBV18 to TRBJ2-6, with 8 bases aligning to TRBD1. Germline CDR1 is KGHSH and CDR2 is LQKENI. With 2 bases clipped from V and 0 bases from J, the junction kept 3 bases outside the gene matches. The CDR3 totals 17 residues. The DNA for the CDR3 is TGTGCCAGCTCACCATGGGACAGGAGCTCTGGGGCCAACGTCCTGACTTTC. It encodes CASSPWDRSSGANVLTF.

This clone was detected only a few times. This chain links TRBV10-3 with TRBJ1-6; 8 nucleotides agree with TRBD1. V lost 7 bases, J lost 7 bases, and 6 bases stayed unmatched. Per germline, CDR1 ENHRY and CDR2 SYGVKD. CDR3 size: 14 residues. The CDR3, as DNA: TGTGCCATCACCTCGGACAGGGCCAATTCACCCCTCCACTTT. It is translated as CAITSDRANSPLHF.

This clone appeared a few times. The V call is TRBV5-6, the J call TRBJ2-7, with 7 bases aligning to TRBD1. Germline CDR1 is SGHDT and CDR2 is YYEEEE. J was trimmed by 13 bases and V by 0 bases; bases with no gene match: 13. The CDR3 extends over 14 amino acids. CDR3 bases: TGTGCCAGCAGCTTGGGGAGAGGGGGCCCCGGGAAATACTTC. Translated: CASSLGRGGPGKYF.

The rearrangement joins TRBV6-4 to TRBJ1-6; 8 bases fit TRBD1. The CDR3 loop spans 17 amino acids. J lost 3 bases, V lost 2 bases, and 6 bases had no gene match. The germline CDR1 and CDR2 sequences are MRHNA and SNTAGT. CDR3 DNA sequence: TGTGCCAGCAGTGACCAACCCGACAGGGGCTATAATTCACCCCTCCACTTT. It is translated as CASSDQPDRGYNSPLHF.